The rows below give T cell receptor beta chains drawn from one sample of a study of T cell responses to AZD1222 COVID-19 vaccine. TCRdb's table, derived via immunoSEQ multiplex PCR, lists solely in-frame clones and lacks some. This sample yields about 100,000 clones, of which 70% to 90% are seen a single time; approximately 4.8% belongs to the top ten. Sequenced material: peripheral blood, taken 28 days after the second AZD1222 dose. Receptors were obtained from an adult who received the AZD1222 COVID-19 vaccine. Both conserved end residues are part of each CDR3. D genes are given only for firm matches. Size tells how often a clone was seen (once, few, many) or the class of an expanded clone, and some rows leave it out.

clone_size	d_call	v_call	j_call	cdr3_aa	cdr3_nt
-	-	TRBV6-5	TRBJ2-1	CASSYQGGTPDNEQFF	TGTGCCAGCAGTTACCAGGGCGGCACACCAGACAATGAGCAGTTCTTC
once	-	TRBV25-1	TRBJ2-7	CASSPYRVELYEQYF	TGTGCCAGCAGTCCTTACAGAGTGGAGTTATACGAGCAGTACTTC
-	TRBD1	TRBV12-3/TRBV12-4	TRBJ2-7	CATGTGPREQYF	TGTGCCACTGGGACAGGGCCACGCGAGCAGTACTTC
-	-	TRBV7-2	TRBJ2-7	CASSSRPGIHEQYF	TGTGCCAGCAGCTCCCGTCCAGGAATCCACGAGCAGTACTTC
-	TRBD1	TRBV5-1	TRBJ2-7	CASSYLMTGNLGEQYF	TGCGCCAGCAGCTATCTAATGACAGGGAATCTGGGCGAGCAGTACTTC
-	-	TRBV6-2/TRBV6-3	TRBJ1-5	CASSYGRRNQPQHF	TGTGCCAGCAGTTATGGACGACGCAATCAGCCCCAGCATTTT
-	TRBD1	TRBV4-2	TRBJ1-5	CASSQDPQGVGNQPQHF	TGTGCCAGCAGCCAAGACCCCCAGGGGGTCGGTAATCAGCCCCAGCATTTT
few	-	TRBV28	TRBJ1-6	CASSSPHSLGSYNSPLHF	TGTGCCAGCAGTTCCCCCCATTCTTTGGGGTCCTATAATTCACCCCTCCACTTT
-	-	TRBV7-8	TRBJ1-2	CASSSLEGGLAGYTF	TGTGCCAGCAGCTCCCTCGAGGGCGGGTTGGCTGGCTACACCTTC
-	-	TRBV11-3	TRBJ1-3	CASSLGGAGNTIYF	TGTGCCAGCAGCTTGGGCGGGGCTGGAAACACCATATATTTT
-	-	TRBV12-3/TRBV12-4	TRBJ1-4	CASSQGINEKLFF	TGTGCCAGCAGCCAGGGGATTAATGAAAAACTGTTTTTT
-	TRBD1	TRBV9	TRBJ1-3	CASSATGGRGNTIYF	TGTGCCAGCAGCGCTACAGGGGGCAGGGGAAACACCATATATTTT
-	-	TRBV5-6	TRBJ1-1	CASSLGQGGQAFF	TGTGCCAGCAGCTTGGGGCAGGGCGGTCAAGCTTTCTTT
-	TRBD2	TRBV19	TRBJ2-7	CASSIDGQGGDYEQYF	TGTGCCAGTAGTATAGACGGGCAGGGAGGGGACTACGAGCAGTACTTC
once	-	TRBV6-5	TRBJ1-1	CASSLLGRTEAFF	TGTGCCAGCAGTTTGCTGGGGAGAACTGAAGCTTTCTTT
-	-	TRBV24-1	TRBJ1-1	CAPLWAGAASGKVCEAFF	TGTGCCCCCTTATGGGCAGGGGCAGCTTCCGGAAAAGTGTGTGAAGCTTTCTTT
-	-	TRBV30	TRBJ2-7	CAWTGGIEQYF	TGTGCCTGGACAGGAGGGATCGAGCAGTACTTC
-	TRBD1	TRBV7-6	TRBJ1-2	CASSPGGGTNYGYTF	TGTGCCAGCAGCCCAGGGGGGGGTACTAACTATGGCTACACCTTC
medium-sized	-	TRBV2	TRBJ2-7	CARAGQPSQHF	TGTGCCAGAGCGGGACAGCCGAGTCAACACTTC
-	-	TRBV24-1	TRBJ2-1	CATSEGGTEDEQFF	TGTGCCACCAGTGAAGGAGGGACCGAGGATGAGCAGTTCTTC
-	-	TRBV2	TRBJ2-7	CASSPTINRVRGWGYEQYF	TGTGCCAGCAGTCCAACAATCAACAGGGTCCGAGGATGGGGATACGAGCAGTACTTC
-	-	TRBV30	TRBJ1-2	CAWSGQHYGYTF	TGTGCCTGGAGTGGACAGCACTATGGCTACACCTTC
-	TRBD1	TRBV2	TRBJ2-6	CASSWDRGGHGANVLTF	TGTGCCAGCAGTTGGGACAGGGGAGGGCATGGGGCCAACGTCCTGACTTTC
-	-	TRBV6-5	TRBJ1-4	CASSYGQGGEKLFF	TGTGCCAGCAGTTATGGGCAGGGTGGTGAAAAACTGTTTTTT
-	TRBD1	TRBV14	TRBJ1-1	CASSHPTGSNAEAFF	TGTGCCAGCAGCCACCCGACAGGGTCTAACGCTGAAGCTTTCTTT
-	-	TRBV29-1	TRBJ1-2	CSVHLGGNYGYTF	TGCAGCGTACACCTGGGGGGCAACTATGGCTACACCTTC
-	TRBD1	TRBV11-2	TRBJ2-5	CASSRGQRGPETQYF	TGTGCCAGCAGCCGTGGACAGAGGGGGCCAGAGACCCAGTACTTC
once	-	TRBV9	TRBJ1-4	CASSVAGGWNEKLFF	TGTGCCAGCAGCGTAGCTGGGGGGTGGAATGAAAAACTGTTTTTT
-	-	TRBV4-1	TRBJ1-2	CASSQEPDPYGYTF	TGCGCCAGCAGCCAAGAGCCAGACCCCTATGGCTACACCTTC
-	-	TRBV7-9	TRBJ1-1	CASSVTGSTEAFF	TGTGCCAGCAGCGTTACAGGGTCCACTGAAGCTTTCTTT
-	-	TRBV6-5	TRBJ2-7	CASSYSTAGGNEQYF	TGTGCCAGCAGTTACTCGACTGCTGGGGGTAACGAGCAGTACTTC
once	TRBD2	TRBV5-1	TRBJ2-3	CASSWGGLAGDTQYF	TGCGCCAGCAGCTGGGGGGGACTAGCAGGAGATACGCAGTATTTT
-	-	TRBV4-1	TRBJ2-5	CASSPMTGGRETQYF	TGCGCCAGCAGCCCCATGACGGGTGGAAGGGAGACCCAGTACTTC
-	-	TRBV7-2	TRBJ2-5	CASSSLGTFAGETQYF	TGTGCCAGCAGCTCTCTAGGGACATTTGCAGGGGAGACCCAGTACTTC
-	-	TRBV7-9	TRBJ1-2	CASSLATDGYTF	TGTGCCAGCAGCTTAGCGACAGATGGCTACACCTTC
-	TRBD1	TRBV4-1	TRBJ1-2	CASSHPGQGDGYTF	TGCGCCAGCAGCCATCCGGGACAGGGGGATGGCTACACCTTC
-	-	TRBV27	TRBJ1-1	CASSLTRNTEAFF	TGTGCCAGCAGTCTTACACGCAACACTGAAGCTTTCTTT
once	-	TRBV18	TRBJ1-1	CASSPRPEAFF	TGTGCCAGCTCACCCAGACCTGAAGCTTTCTTT
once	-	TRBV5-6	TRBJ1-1	CASSLGAAVSNTEAFF	TGTGCCAGCAGCTTGGGTGCAGCAGTTTCGAACACTGAAGCTTTCTTT
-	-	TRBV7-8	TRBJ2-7	CASSLSVPSRSGYEQYF	TGTGCCAGCAGCTTGTCGGTCCCGTCCAGGAGTGGGTACGAGCAGTACTTC
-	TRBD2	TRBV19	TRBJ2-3	CASSSLAGSTDTQYF	TGTGCCAGTAGTAGCCTAGCGGGATCCACAGATACGCAGTATTTT
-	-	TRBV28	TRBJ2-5	CASSSPETQYF	TGTGCCAGCAGTTCGCCTGAGACCCAGTACTTC
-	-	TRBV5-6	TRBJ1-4	CASSLGSAPGEKLFF	TGTGCCAGCAGCTTGGGGTCCGCTCCCGGGGAAAAACTGTTTTTT
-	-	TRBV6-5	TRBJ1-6	CASSYPGRDSPLHF	TGTGCCAGCAGTTACCCCGGCCGGGATTCACCCCTCCACTTT
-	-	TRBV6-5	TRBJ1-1	CASSYGGYTEAFF	TGTGCCAGCAGTTACGGGGGGTACACTGAAGCTTTCTTT
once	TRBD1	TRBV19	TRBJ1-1	CASSIDMGHTGAGAEAFF	TGTGCCAGTAGTATAGATATGGGGCACACAGGGGCCGGGGCTGAAGCTTTCTTT
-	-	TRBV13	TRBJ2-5	CASSLESEEETQYF	TGTGCCAGCAGCTTAGAATCGGAGGAAGAGACCCAGTACTTC
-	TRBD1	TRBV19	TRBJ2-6	CASTLDRGHGGANVLTF	TGTGCCAGTACCCTGGACAGGGGGCATGGTGGGGCCAACGTCCTGACTTTC
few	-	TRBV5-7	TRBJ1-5	CASSWTGTRNQPQHF	TGTGCCAGCAGCTGGACCGGGACACGTAATCAGCCCCAGCATTTT
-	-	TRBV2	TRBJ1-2	CASRTGGDGYTF	TGTGCCAGCAGGACGGGAGGGGATGGCTACACCTTC
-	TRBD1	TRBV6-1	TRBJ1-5	CASSGTGGEGNQPQHF	TGTGCCAGCAGTGGGACAGGGGGCGAAGGCAATCAGCCCCAGCATTTT
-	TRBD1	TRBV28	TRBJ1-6	CASSSGTGFNSPLHF	TGTGCCAGCAGTTCCGGGACAGGATTTAATTCACCCCTCCACTTT
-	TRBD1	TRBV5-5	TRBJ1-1	CASSLQGAASTEAFF	TGTGCCAGCAGCCTCCAGGGGGCGGCGAGCACTGAAGCTTTCTTT
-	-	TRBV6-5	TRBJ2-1	CASSQSYNEQFF	TGTGCCAGCAGTCAGAGTTACAATGAGCAGTTCTTC
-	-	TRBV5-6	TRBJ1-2	CASSPGTMNGYTF	TGTGCCAGCAGCCCAGGGACGATGAATGGCTACACCTTC
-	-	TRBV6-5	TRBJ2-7	CASSYGGNYEQYF	TGTGCCAGCAGTTACGGGGGTAACTACGAGCAGTACTTC
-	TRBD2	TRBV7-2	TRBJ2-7	CASSLLAGGGVHEQYF	TGTGCCAGCAGCTTACTAGCGGGGGGAGGTGTCCACGAGCAGTACTTC
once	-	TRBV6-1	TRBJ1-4	CASSQWAGEEKLFF	TGTGCCAGCAGTCAGTGGGCAGGAGAGGAAAAACTGTTTTTT
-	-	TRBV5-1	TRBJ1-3	CASSLPTMENTIYF	TGCGCCAGCAGCTTGCCCACTATGGAAAACACCATATATTTT
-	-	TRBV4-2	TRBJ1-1	CASSQDPAGNTEAFF	TGTGCCAGCAGCCAAGATCCGGCGGGGAACACTGAAGCTTTCTTT